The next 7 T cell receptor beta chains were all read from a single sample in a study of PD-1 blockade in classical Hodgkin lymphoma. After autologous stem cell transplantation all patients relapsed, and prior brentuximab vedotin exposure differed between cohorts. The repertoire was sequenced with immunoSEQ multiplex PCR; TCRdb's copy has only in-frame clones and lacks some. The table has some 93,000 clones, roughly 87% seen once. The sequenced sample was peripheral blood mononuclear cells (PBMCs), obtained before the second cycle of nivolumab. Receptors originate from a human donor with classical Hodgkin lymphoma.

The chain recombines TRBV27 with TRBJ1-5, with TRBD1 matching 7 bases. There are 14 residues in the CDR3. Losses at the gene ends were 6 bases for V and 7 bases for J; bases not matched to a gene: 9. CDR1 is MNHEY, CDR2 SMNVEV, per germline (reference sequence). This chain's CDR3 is CASSYQGGGQPQHF. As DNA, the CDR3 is TGTGCCAGCAGCTATCAGGGGGGTGGGCAGCCCCAGCATTTT.

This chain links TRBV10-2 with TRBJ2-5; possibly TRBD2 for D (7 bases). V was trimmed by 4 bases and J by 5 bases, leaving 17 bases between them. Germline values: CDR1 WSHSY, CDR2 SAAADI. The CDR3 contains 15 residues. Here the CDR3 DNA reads TGCGCCAGCAGTGGAGGAAGCGGGACAAGGGAGACCCAGTACTTC. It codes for CASSGGSGTRETQYF.

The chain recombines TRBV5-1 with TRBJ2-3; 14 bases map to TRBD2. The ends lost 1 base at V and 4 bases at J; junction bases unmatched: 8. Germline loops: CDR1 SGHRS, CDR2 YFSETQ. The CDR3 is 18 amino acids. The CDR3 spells CASSLPGTSGSLADTQYF. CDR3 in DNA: TGCGCCAGCAGCTTGCCAGGGACTAGCGGGAGTCTGGCAGATACGCAGTATTTT.

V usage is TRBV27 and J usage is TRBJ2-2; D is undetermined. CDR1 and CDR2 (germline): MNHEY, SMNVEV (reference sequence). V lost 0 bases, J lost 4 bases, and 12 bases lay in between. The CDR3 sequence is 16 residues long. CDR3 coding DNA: TGTGCCAGCAGTTTATCCACCAGATGGGGCACCGGGGAGCTGTTTTTT. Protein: CASSLSTRWGTGELFF.

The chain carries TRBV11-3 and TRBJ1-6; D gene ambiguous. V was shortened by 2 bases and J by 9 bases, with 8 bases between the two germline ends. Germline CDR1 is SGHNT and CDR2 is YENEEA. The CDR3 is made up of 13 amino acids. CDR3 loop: CASSLTPRSPLHF. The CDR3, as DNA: TGTGCCAGCAGCTTAACTCCCCGTTCACCCCTCCACTTT.

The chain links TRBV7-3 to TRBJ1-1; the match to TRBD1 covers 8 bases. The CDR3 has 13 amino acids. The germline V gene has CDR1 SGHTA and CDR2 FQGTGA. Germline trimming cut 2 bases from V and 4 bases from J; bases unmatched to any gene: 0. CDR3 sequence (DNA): TGTGCCAGCAGCTTAGACAGGGGCACTGAAGCTTTCTTT. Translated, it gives CASSLDRGTEAFF.

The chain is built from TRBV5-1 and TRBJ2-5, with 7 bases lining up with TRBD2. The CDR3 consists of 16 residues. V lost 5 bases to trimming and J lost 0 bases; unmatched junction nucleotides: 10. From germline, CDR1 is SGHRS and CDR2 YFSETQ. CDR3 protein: CASSHRLAEYQETQYF. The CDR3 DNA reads TGCGCCAGCAGTCATAGACTAGCAGAGTACCAAGAGACCCAGTACTTC.